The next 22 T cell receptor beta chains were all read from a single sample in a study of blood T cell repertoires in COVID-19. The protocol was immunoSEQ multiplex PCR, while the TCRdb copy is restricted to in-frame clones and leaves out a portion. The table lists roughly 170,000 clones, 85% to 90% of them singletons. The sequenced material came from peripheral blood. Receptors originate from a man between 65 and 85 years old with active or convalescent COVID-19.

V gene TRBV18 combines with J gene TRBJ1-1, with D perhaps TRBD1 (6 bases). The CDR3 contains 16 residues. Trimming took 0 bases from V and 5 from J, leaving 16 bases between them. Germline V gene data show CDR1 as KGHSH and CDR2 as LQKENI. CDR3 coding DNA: TGTGCCAGCTCACCACCCGGGACACGGCGGGTAACTGAAGCTTTCTTT. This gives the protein CASSPPGTRRVTEAFF.

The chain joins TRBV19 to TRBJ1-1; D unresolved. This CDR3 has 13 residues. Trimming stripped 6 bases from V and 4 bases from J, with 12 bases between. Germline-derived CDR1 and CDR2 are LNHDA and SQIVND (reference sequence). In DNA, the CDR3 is TGTGCCAGTAGGGTTAGGGAGCGCACTGAAGCTTTCTTT. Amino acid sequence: CASRVRERTEAFF.

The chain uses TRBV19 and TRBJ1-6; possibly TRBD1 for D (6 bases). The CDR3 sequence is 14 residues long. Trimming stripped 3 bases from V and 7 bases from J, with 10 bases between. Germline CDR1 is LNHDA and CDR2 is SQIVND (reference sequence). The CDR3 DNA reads TGTGCCAGTAGTATCGGACAGCCAAATTCACCCCTCCACTTT. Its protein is CASSIGQPNSPLHF.

CDR3 sequence reads: CASRDRGGSYNEQFF. The CDR3 region has the DNA TGTGCCAGTAGAGACAGGGGAGGTTCCTACAATGAGCAGTTCTTC. This rearrangement joins TRBV19 to TRBJ2-1, with 8 bases aligning to TRBD1. With V trimmed by 6 bases and J by 1 base, 5 bases remained unmatched. The length of the CDR3 is 15 residues. Germline V lookup: CDR1 LNHDA, CDR2 SQIVND (reference sequence).

The CDR3 loop is CASSTRQNNSPLHF. The DNA of the CDR3 is TGTGCCAGTAGTACCCGACAGAATAATTCACCCCTCCACTTT. V is TRBV19 and J is TRBJ1-6; a weak D match, TRBD1 (5 bases). The germline CDR1 and CDR2 sequences are LNHDA and SQIVND (reference sequence). The V end was cut by 4 bases, the J end by 5 bases, with 9 bases between. This CDR3 is 14 amino acids long.

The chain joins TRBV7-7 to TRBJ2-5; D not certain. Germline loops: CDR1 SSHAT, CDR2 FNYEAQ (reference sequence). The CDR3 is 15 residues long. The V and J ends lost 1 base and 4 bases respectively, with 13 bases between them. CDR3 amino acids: CASSLGPLRLETQYF. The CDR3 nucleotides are TGTGCCAGCAGCTTAGGGCCTTTGAGGTTAGAGACCCAGTACTTC. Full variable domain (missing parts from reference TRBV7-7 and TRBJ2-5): GAGVSQSPRYKVTKRGQDVTLRCDPISSHATLYWYQQALGQGPEFLTYFNYEAQPDKSGLPSDRFSAERPEGSISTLTIQRTEQRDSAMYRCASSLGPLRLETQYFGPGTRLLVL.

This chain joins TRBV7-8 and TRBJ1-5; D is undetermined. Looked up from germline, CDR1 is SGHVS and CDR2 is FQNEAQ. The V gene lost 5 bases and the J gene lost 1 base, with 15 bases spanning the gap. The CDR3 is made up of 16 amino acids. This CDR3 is CASSPPGGTSNQPQHF. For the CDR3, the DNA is TGTGCCAGCAGCCCACCTGGCGGTACCAGCAATCAGCCCCAGCATTTT.

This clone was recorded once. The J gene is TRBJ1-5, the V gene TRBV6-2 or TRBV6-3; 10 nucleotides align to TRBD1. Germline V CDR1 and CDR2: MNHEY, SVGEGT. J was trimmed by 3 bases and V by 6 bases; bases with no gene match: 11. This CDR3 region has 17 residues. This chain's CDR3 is CASSRVPGQGSNQPQHF. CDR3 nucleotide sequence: TGTGCCAGCAGCCGCGTCCCGGGACAGGGGTCCAATCAGCCCCAGCATTTT.

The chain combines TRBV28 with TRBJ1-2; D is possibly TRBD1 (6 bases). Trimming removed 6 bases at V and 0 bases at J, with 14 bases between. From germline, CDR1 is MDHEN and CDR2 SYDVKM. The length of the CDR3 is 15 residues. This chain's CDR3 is CASRPQGPANYGYTF. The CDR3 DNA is TGTGCCAGCAGGCCCCAGGGGCCAGCTAACTATGGCTACACCTTC.

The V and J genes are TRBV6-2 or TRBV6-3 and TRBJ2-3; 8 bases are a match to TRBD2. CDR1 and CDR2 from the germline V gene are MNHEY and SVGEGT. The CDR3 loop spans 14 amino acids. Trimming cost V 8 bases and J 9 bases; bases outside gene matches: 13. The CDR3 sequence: CASRPGGETGTQYF. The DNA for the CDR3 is TGTGCCAGCCGCCCCGGGGGGGAGACGGGGACGCAGTATTTT.

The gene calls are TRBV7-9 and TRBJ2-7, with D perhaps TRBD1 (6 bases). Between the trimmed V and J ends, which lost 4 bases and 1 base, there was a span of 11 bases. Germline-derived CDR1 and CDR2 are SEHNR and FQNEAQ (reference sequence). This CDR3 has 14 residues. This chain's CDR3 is CASSSSGQSYEQYF. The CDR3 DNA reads TGTGCCAGCAGCTCCTCGGGACAATCCTACGAGCAGTACTTC.

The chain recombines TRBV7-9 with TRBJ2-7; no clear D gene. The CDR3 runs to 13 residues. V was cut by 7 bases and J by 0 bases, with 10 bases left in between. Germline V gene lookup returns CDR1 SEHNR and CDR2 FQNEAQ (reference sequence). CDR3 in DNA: TGTGCCAGCACCCCGAGGAGCTCCTACGAGCAGTACTTC. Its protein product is CASTPRSSYEQYF.

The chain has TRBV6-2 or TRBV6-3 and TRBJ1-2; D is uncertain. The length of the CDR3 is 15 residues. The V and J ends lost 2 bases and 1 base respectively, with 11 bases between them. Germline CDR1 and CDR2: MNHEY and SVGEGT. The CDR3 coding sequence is TGTGCCAGCAGTTACCCATCAGGAATTAACTATGGCTACACCTTC. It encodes CASSYPSGINYGYTF.

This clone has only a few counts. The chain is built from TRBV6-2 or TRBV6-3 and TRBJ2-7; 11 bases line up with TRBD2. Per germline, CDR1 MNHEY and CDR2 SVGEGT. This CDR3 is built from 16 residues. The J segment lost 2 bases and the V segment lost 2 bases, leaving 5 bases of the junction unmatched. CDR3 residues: CASSYRMTSGTYEQYF. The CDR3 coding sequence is TGTGCCAGCAGTTACCGCATGACTAGCGGGACCTACGAGCAGTACTTC.

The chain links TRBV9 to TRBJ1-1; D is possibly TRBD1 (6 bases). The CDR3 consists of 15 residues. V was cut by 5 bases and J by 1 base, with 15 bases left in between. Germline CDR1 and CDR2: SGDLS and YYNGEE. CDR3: CASSSGIGGNTEAFF. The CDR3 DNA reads TGTGCCAGCAGTTCGGGGATAGGGGGGAACACTGAAGCTTTCTTT.

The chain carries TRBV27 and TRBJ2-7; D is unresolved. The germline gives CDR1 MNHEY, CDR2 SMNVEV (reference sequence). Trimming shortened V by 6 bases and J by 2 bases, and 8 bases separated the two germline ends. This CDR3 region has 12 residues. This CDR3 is CASSSPPYEQYF. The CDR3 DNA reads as TGTGCCAGCAGCTCTCCTCCCTACGAGCAGTACTTC.

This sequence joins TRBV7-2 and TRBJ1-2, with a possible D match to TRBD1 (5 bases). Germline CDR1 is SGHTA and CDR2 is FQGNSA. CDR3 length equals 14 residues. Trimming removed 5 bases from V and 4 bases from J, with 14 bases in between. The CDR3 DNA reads TGTGCCAGCAGCGGGGACTGGGACGGCTATGGCTACACCTTC. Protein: CASSGDWDGYGYTF. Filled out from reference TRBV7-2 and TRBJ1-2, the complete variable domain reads GAGVSQSPSNKVTEKGKDVELRCDPISGHTALYWYRQSLGQGLEFLIYFQGNSAPDKSGLPSDRFSAERTGGSVSTLTIQRTQQEDSAVYLCASSGDWDGYGYTFGSGTRLTVV.

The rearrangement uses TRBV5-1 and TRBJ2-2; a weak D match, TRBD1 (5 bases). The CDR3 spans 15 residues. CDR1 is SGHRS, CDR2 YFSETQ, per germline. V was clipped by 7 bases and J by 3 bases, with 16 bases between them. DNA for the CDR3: TGCGCCAGCGGTAGGGGTATCATGGACACCGGGGAGCTGTTTTTT. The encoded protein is CASGRGIMDTGELFF.

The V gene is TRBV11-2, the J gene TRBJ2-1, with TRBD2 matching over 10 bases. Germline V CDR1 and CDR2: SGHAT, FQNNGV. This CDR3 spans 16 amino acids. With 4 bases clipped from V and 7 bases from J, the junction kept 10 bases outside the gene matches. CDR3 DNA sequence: TGTGCCAGCAGCTCCCTCCTTAGCGGGAGGTCGAATGAGCAGTTCTTC. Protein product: CASSSLLSGRSNEQFF.

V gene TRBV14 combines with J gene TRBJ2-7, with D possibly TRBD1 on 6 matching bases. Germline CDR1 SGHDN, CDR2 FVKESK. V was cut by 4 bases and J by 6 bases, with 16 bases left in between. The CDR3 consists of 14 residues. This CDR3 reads CASSLTGGGIEQYF. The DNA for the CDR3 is TGTGCCAGCAGCCTGACAGGAGGCGGAATCGAGCAGTACTTC.

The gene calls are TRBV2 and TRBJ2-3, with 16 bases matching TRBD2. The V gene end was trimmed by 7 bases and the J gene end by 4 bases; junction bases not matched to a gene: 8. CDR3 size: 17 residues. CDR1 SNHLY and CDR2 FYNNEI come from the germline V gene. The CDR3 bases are TGTGCCAGCATTATCCCGGGACTAGCGGGAGGGGCAGATACGCAGTATTTT. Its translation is CASIIPGLAGGADTQYF.

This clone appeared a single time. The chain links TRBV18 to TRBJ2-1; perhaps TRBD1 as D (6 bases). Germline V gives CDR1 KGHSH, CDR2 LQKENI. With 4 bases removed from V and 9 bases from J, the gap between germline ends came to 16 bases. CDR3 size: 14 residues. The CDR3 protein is CASSRDRQGGEQFF. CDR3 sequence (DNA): TGTGCCAGCTCACGGGACCGGCAAGGGGGTGAGCAGTTCTTC.